This TCR beta chain was recovered during a study of T cells in Graves' hyperthyroidism and ophthalmopathy. The CDR3 runs 15 residues. Germline CDR1 and CDR2: SGHKS and YYEKEE (reference sequence). V dropped 4 bases and J dropped 4; count of bases not matched to a gene: 7. Participants, patients aged 18 to 65, had newly diagnosed hyperthyroidism with a duration under 2 months. Exclusion followed for patients with uncontrolled infection, other autoimmune disease, pregnancy or lactation. This clonotype was seen a handful of times. What was amplified from RNA transcripts were TCR beta CDR3 regions. The study used the HTBI primer set for a first-round RT-PCR of the TCR CDR3. MiXCR, applied by TCRdb to the multiplex PCR reads, yields one record per CDR3 protein. The repertoire consists of around 380,000 distinct CDR3 sequences, with about 13% occurring once and the leading ten covering 20%.

The sequencing sample was made of blood. This sequence joins TRBV5-5 and TRBJ2-7; 11 nucleotides agree with TRBD2. The clonotype was recovered from a man aged 30 to 39 with Graves' hyperthyroidism that later progressed to Graves' ophthalmopathy. CDR3 in amino acids: CASSTVAGGRYEQYF. The CDR3 DNA is TGTGCCAGCAGCACCGTAGCGGGGGGGAGGTACGAGCAGTACTTC.